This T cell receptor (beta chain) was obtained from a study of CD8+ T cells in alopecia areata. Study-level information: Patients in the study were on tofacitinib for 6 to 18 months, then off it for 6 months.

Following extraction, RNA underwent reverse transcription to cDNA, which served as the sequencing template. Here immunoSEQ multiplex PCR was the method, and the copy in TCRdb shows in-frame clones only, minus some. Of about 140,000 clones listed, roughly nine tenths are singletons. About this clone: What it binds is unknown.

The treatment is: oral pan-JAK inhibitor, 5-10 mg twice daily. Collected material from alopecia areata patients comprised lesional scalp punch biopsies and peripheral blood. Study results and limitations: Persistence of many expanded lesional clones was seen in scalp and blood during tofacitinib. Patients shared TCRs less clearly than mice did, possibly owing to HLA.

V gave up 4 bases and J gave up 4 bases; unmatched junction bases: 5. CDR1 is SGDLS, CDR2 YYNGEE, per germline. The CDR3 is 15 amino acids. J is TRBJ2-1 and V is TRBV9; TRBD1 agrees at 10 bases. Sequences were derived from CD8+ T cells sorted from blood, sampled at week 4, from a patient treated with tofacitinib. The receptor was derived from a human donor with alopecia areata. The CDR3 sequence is CASSSRDRGYNEQFF. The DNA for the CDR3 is TGTGCCAGCAGCTCCCGGGACAGGGGTTACAATGAGCAGTTCTTC.